The 30 T cell receptor beta chains listed next were all sequenced from one sample in a study of CD8 T cells in ankylosing spondylitis. One entry per CDR3 protein results from TCRdb running MiXCR on the 5' RACE reads. The table records a few hundred thousand distinct CDR3 sequences, around 18% of them present only once. The sequenced sample was blood, either unsorted or a sorted T cell fraction (not recorded which). These receptors all stem from a male donor with ankylosing spondylitis or in good health (not recorded which).

Only a few counts were recorded for this clonotype. The chain joins TRBV20-1 to TRBJ2-1; 11 bases agree with TRBD2. V shed 6 bases and J 7 bases; nucleotides not matched to a gene: 8. CDR1 DFQATT and CDR2 SNEGSKA come from the germline V gene (reference sequence). This CDR3 contains 14 residues. The CDR3 here is CSAILAGGGNEQFF. In DNA form, the CDR3 reads TGCAGTGCCATCCTAGCGGGAGGCGGTAATGAGCAGTTCTTC.

The V gene is TRBV5-1, the J gene TRBJ2-2, with 8 nucleotides matching TRBD1. CDR3 size: 15 residues. Germline V gene data show CDR1 as SGHRS and CDR2 as YFSETQ. V gave up 3 bases and J gave up 1 base; unmatched junction bases: 2. The CDR3 nucleotides are TGCGCCAGCAGCTGGGGGACAGGGAACACCGGGGAGCTGTTTTTT. Its translation is CASSWGTGNTGELFF.

This chain links TRBV10-1 with TRBJ1-5; TRBD1 aligns across 12 bases. Germline V gene data show CDR1 as WNHNN and CDR2 as SYGVQD (reference sequence). This CDR3 is built from 15 residues. V shed 7 bases and J 7 bases; nucleotides not matched to a gene: 8. CDR3 sequence reads: CASTRDRGLGQPQHF. CDR3 coding DNA: TGCGCCAGCACAAGGGACAGGGGGCTTGGGCAGCCCCAGCATTTT.

The chain joins TRBV5-6 to TRBJ1-1, with D tentatively TRBD1 (6 bases). Germline assignment: CDR1 SGHDT and CDR2 YYEEEE. The CDR3 loop spans 13 amino acids. Trimming took off 5 bases at V and 5 bases at J, with 13 bases between the two ends. The chain's CDR3 is CASRKQGGTEAFF. The CDR3 DNA reads TGTGCCAGCAGGAAACAGGGCGGTACTGAAGCTTTCTTT.

V usage is TRBV11-2 and J usage is TRBJ2-1; D perhaps matches TRBD2 (6 bases). With 5 bases removed from V and 4 bases from J, the gap between germline ends came to 15 bases. Germline V lookup: CDR1 SGHAT, CDR2 FQNNGV. This CDR3 region has 15 residues. The CDR3 loop reads CASSPYTRGYNEQFF. For the CDR3, the DNA is TGTGCCAGCAGCCCCTACACCCGGGGGTACAATGAGCAGTTCTTC.

In the case of this clonotype: This may come from a read error, since a much larger clone is one base off. J is TRBJ1-4 and V is TRBV7-6, with no clear D. Germline loops: CDR1 SGHVS, CDR2 FNYEAQ. The CDR3 contains 18 residues. Trimming left V 1 base short and J 3 bases short, with 18 bases between. CDR3 sequence reads: CASSLGAWIATPNEKLFF. The CDR3 DNA reads TGTGCCAGCAGCTTAGGGGCCTGGATCGCGACCCCTAATGAAAAACTGTTTTTT.

This clonotype was picked up many times. This chain links TRBV10-3 with TRBJ2-1; 9 bases map to TRBD2. Trimming at V came to 4 bases and at J to 3 bases, leaving 16 bases not matched to a gene. Germline CDR1 ENHRY, CDR2 SYGVKD. The CDR3 is 19 residues long. Here the CDR3 reads CAISGPGTSPTPLYNEQFF. The CDR3 DNA follows: TGTGCCATCAGTGGACCCGGGACTAGCCCAACCCCTCTCTACAATGAGCAGTTCTTC.

The chain employs TRBV12-3 or TRBV12-4 and TRBJ2-1; D call uncertain. Trimming took off 6 bases at V and 5 bases at J, with 14 bases between the two ends. The CDR3 has 14 residues. CDR3 residues: CASSPGGDNNEQFF. CDR3 in DNA: TGTGCCAGCAGCCCGGGTGGGGATAACAATGAGCAGTTCTTC.

The CDR3 DNA sequence: TGTGCCAGCATACTCCGGGACAGGGCGGCCACTGAAGCTTTCTTT. Translated: CASILRDRAATEAFF. The chain links TRBV12-3 or TRBV12-4 to TRBJ1-1; 9 nucleotides line up with TRBD1. V lost 7 bases, J lost 4 bases, and 10 bases stayed unmatched. The CDR3 is 15 amino acids.

The J gene is TRBJ2-3, the V gene TRBV3-1, with 8 positions matching TRBD2. Per germline, CDR1 LGHDT and CDR2 YNNKEL (reference sequence). This CDR3 is built from 16 residues. V gave up 4 bases and J gave up 6 bases; unmatched junction bases: 12. CDR3 sequence (DNA): TGTGCCAGCAGCCGACCGGGACTAGGGGTGACGGATACGCAGTATTTT. Amino acid sequence: CASSRPGLGVTDTQYF.

At least ten counts were recorded for this clonotype. V and J are TRBV29-1 and TRBJ1-5, with D unresolved. Germline V gives CDR1 SQVTM, CDR2 ANQGSEA. CDR3 length equals 12 residues. Between the trimmed V and J ends, which lost 6 bases and 4 bases, there was a span of 10 bases. CDR3 region: CSVRTGNQPQHF. CDR3 nucleotides: TGCAGCGTCCGGACGGGAAATCAGCCCCAGCATTTT. Looking up the rest from reference TRBV29-1 and TRBJ1-5 gives the full variable domain: SAVISQKPSRDICQRGTSLTIQCQVDSQVTMMFWYRQQPGQSLTLIATANQGSEATYESGFVIDKFPISRPNLTFSTLTVSNMSPEDSSIYLCSVRTGNQPQHFGDGTRLSIL.

The chain employs TRBV7-3 and TRBJ2-1; D tentatively reads TRBD1 or TRBD2 (5 bases each). CDR3 length equals 15 residues. V was shortened by 2 bases and J by 7 bases, with 15 bases between the two germline ends. The V gene's germline CDR1 is SGHTA and CDR2 FQGTGA. CDR3 sequence reads: CASSLSRDPPNEQFF. Written as DNA, the CDR3 is TGTGCCAGCAGCTTATCCCGGGACCCACCAAATGAGCAGTTCTTC.

To note about this clonotype: One end of the junction does not line up with germline, which may come from a read error. The V and J genes are TRBV7-2 and TRBJ2-3; TRBD2 might be the D (5 bases). In germline, CDR1 is SGHTA, CDR2 FQGNSA. The CDR3 covers 14 residues. Written as DNA, the CDR3 is TGTGTCAGCAGCTTAGGACTGTCCACAGATACGCAGTATTTT. It translates to CVSSLGLSTDTQYF.

This sequence joins TRBV5-1 and TRBJ2-2; D is ambiguous. Germline V lookup: CDR1 SGHRS, CDR2 YFSETQ. The CDR3 consists of 15 residues. V was cut by 0 bases and J by 4 bases, with 10 bases left in between. In nucleotides, the CDR3 is TGCGCCAGCAGCTTGGCCCAACGGACCACCGGGGAGCTGTTTTTT. Amino acids: CASSLAQRTTGELFF.

This clonotype was counted only a few times. The CDR3 loop is CASSAREATDTQYF. The CDR3 DNA is TGTGCCAGCAGCGCTAGGGAGGCCACAGATACGCAGTATTTT. The chain links TRBV11-2 to TRBJ2-3; D possibly corresponds to TRBD2 (6 bases). The V gene lost 5 bases and the J gene lost 2 bases, with 11 bases spanning the gap. This CDR3 comprises 14 residues. CDR1 and CDR2 (germline): SGHAT, FQNNGV.

The chain couples TRBV20-1 to TRBJ1-5; D might be TRBD1 (6 bases). Trimming stripped 4 bases from V and 0 bases from J, with 13 bases between. The length of the CDR3 is 15 residues. The V gene's germline CDR1 is DFQATT and CDR2 SNEGSKA (reference sequence). The CDR3: CSATRGGSSNQPQHF. For the CDR3, the DNA is TGCAGTGCTACCCGAGGGGGTAGTAGCAATCAGCCCCAGCATTTT.

V gene TRBV2 combines with J gene TRBJ1-2; D might be TRBD1 (6 bases). The CDR3 is made up of 15 amino acids. Germline lookup yields CDR1 SNHLY and CDR2 FYNNEI. Between the trimmed V and J ends, which lost 6 bases and 3 bases, there was a span of 17 bases. CDR3 amino acids: CASRPDRWRDYGYTF. CDR3 coding DNA: TGTGCCAGCAGACCCGACAGGTGGCGCGACTATGGCTACACCTTC.

The rearrangement uses TRBV20-1 and TRBJ2-1, with TRBD2 matching 9 bases. This CDR3 comprises 13 residues. Germline V CDR1 and CDR2: DFQATT, SNEGSKA (reference sequence). The V segment lost 5 bases and the J segment 5 bases; nucleotides outside the gene matches: 4. The CDR3 reads CSARLAANNEQFF. CDR3 nucleotides: TGCAGTGCTCGACTAGCGGCTAACAATGAGCAGTTCTTC.

V gene TRBV3-1 combines with J gene TRBJ1-1, with 8 bases that match TRBD1. The germline V gene encodes CDR1 LGHDT and CDR2 YNNKEL (reference sequence). The CDR3 has 14 amino acids. Trimming at V came to 6 bases and at J to 4 bases, leaving 7 bases not matched to a gene. The CDR3 sequence is CASRSGQASTEAFF. CDR3 DNA sequence: TGTGCCAGCAGATCGGGACAGGCCAGCACTGAAGCTTTCTTT.

The chain has TRBV10-3 and TRBJ2-5; D gene ambiguous. V lost 3 bases and J lost 3, with 5 bases in between. This CDR3 contains 12 residues. Germline assignment: CDR1 ENHRY and CDR2 SYGVKD. CDR3 residues: CAISEVKETQYF. The CDR3 DNA reads TGTGCCATCAGTGAAGTAAAAGAGACCCAGTACTTC.

The rearrangement links TRBV20-1 to TRBJ2-1; weak D call: TRBD2 (5 bases). Trimming took off 3 bases at V and 0 bases at J, with 6 bases between the two ends. This CDR3 spans 13 amino acids. Germline lookup yields CDR1 DFQATT and CDR2 SNEGSKA (reference sequence). The CDR3 reads CSASTSSYNEQFF. For the CDR3, the DNA is TGCAGTGCTAGCACTAGCTCCTACAATGAGCAGTTCTTC.

This clonotype was seen at least ten times. The J gene is TRBJ1-5, the V gene TRBV5-1; 7 bases align to TRBD1. Trimming at V came to 0 bases and at J to 7 bases, leaving 7 bases not matched to a gene. This CDR3 contains 15 residues. Germline CDR1 is SGHRS and CDR2 is YFSETQ. The CDR3 loop is CASSLGTGAGQPQHF. For the CDR3, the DNA is TGCGCCAGCAGCTTGGGGACAGGAGCGGGGCAGCCCCAGCATTTT.

This chain uses TRBV12-3 or TRBV12-4 with TRBJ1-5; D possibly corresponds to TRBD1 (5 bases). The CDR3 length is 13 residues. Trimming removed 6 bases from V and 3 bases from J, with 9 bases in between. The chain's CDR3 is CASSWGFNQPQHF. The CDR3 DNA reads as TGTGCCAGCAGCTGGGGGTTCAATCAGCCCCAGCATTTT.

The chain has TRBV6-5 and TRBJ2-2; TRBD1 aligns across 8 bases. The V segment lost 0 bases and the J segment 6 bases; nucleotides outside the gene matches: 3. Germline assignment: CDR1 MNHEY and CDR2 SVGAGI. The CDR3 consists of 15 residues. The CDR3 bases are TGTGCCAGCAGTTACTCGATACAGGGGGCCGGGGAGCTGTTTTTT. It specifies CASSYSIQGAGELFF.

In the case of this clonotype: Being one base from a much bigger clone, this may be a read error. The chain couples TRBV20-1 to TRBJ1-5; 10 positions match TRBD1. The V segment lost 8 bases and the J segment 0 bases; nucleotides outside the gene matches: 4. In germline, CDR1 is DFQATT, CDR2 SNEGSKA (reference sequence). There are 14 residues in the CDR3. CDR3 nucleotide sequence: TGCAGTACTGGACAGGGGGATAGCAATCAGCCCCAGCATTTT. It encodes CSTGQGDSNQPQHF.

This sequence joins TRBV18 and TRBJ1-1, with D tentatively TRBD1 (6 bases). From germline, CDR1 is KGHSH and CDR2 LQKENI. Trimming stripped 8 bases from V and 2 bases from J, with 15 bases between. CDR3 length: 14 amino acids. CDR3 in DNA: TGTGCCAGCGCCACTGACAGGTCTAACACTGAAGCTTTCTTT. It codes for CASATDRSNTEAFF.

This clonotype occurred once. Relative to the germline gene, one junction end is altered; a read error may explain this. The chain employs TRBV5-1 and TRBJ2-1; D is ambiguous. Germline loops: CDR1 SGHRS, CDR2 YFSETQ. The CDR3 extends over 14 amino acids. The CDR3 DNA reads as TGTGCCAGCAGCTTGGTATTGGGGAAAGGGGAGCAGTTCTTC. Translation: CASSLVLGKGEQFF.

This clonotype has a handful of counts. This chain connects TRBV29-1 to TRBJ1-5, with 7 bases fitting TRBD1. The CDR3 is made up of 15 amino acids. V was clipped by 7 bases and J by 0 bases; unmatched bases: 9. Germline CDR1 is SQVTM and CDR2 is ANQGSEA. CDR3: CSAALTGSSNQPQHF. The CDR3 DNA is TGCAGCGCTGCTTTGACAGGGAGTAGCAATCAGCCCCAGCATTTT.

A few counts support this clonotype. The chain has TRBV9 and TRBJ2-3; possibly TRBD2 for D (5 bases). CDR3 size: 16 residues. The germline gives CDR1 SGDLS, CDR2 YYNGEE. Trimming took 3 bases from V and 4 from J, leaving 18 bases between them. The CDR3 DNA follows: TGTGCCAGCAGCGCCGGTTTTGCGGGTAGCTCAGATACGCAGTATTTT. Translated: CASSAGFAGSSDTQYF.

With respect to this clonotype: A junction boundary mismatches the germline segment, possibly from a read error. This sequence joins TRBV12-3 or TRBV12-4 and TRBJ1-5; the D is unclear. This CDR3 is built from 15 residues. The CDR3 protein is CAGSLEQNSNQPQHF. For the CDR3, the DNA is TGTGCCGGCAGTTTAGAACAGAATAGCAATCAGCCCCAGCATTTT.